The 30 T cell receptor beta chains presented below share a single source sample, sequenced in a study of blood T cell repertoires in COVID-19. Libraries were prepared by immunoSEQ multiplex PCR; TCRdb keeps only in-frame clonotypes and omits some of them. Counted here are hundreds of thousands of clones, nearly 90% occurring once; the ten biggest clones make up roughly 3%. Sequenced: peripheral blood. These receptors all stem from a man in his late teens or twenties with active or convalescent COVID-19.

This rearrangement joins TRBV7-2 to TRBJ1-2; D remains unclear. V lost 1 base to trimming and J lost 8 bases, with 29 bases between them. Germline V CDR1 and CDR2: SGHTA, FQGNSA. This CDR3 has 19 amino acids. The CDR3 is CASSLEGRSNGREGRGYTF. The CDR3 coding sequence is TGTGCCAGCAGCTTAGAGGGTCGAAGTAACGGACGGGAGGGAAGGGGCTACACCTTC.

The genes are TRBV9 and TRBJ2-1, with TRBD2 matching 7 bases. Per germline, CDR1 SGDLS and CDR2 YYNGEE. The CDR3 extends over 15 amino acids. J was trimmed by 3 bases and V by 2 bases; bases with no gene match: 5. The CDR3 is CASSVVSGNYNEQFF. CDR3 nucleotide sequence: TGTGCCAGCAGCGTTGTAAGCGGGAACTACAATGAGCAGTTCTTC.

V is TRBV6-2 or TRBV6-3 and J is TRBJ2-1; possibly TRBD2 for D (6 bases). This CDR3 contains 16 residues. Germline V gene data show CDR1 as MNHEY and CDR2 as SVGEGT. Trimming stripped 2 bases from V and 7 bases from J, with 18 bases between. Here the CDR3 reads CASSYGGLERMNEQFF. CDR3 DNA sequence: TGTGCCAGCAGTTACGGGGGACTGGAGAGGATGAATGAGCAGTTCTTC.

The rearrangement uses TRBV11-2 and TRBJ2-7; D is possibly TRBD1 (6 bases). The V end lost 5 bases, the J end lost 2 bases, and 16 bases lay between the germline ends. Germline assignment: CDR1 SGHAT and CDR2 FQNNGV. This CDR3 is built from 15 residues. The CDR3 loop is CASSRNRDTTYEQYF. CDR3 DNA: TGTGCCAGCAGCCGAAACCGGGACACCACCTACGAGCAGTACTTC.

The chain is built from TRBV11-2 and TRBJ2-7; TRBD2 matches 9 bases. CDR1 SGHAT and CDR2 FQNNGV come from the germline V gene. This CDR3 has 15 residues. V shed 0 bases and J 3 bases; nucleotides not matched to a gene: 3. CDR3 sequence reads: CASSLDGGRGYEQYF. CDR3 bases: TGTGCCAGCAGCTTAGACGGCGGGAGGGGCTACGAGCAGTACTTC. Full variable domain (missing parts from reference TRBV11-2 and TRBJ2-7): EAGVAQSPRYKIIEKRQSVAFWCNPISGHATLYWYQQILGQGPKLLIQFQNNGVVDDSQLPKDRFSAERLKGVDSTLKIQPAKLEDSAVYLCASSLDGGRGYEQYFGPGTRLTVT.

This sequence joins TRBV6-5 and TRBJ2-5; a weak D match, TRBD1 (5 bases). V was pared by 5 bases and J by 5 bases, with 15 bases between. From germline, CDR1 is MNHEY and CDR2 SVGAGI. This CDR3 comprises 14 residues. The CDR3 coding sequence is TGTGCCAGCAGTCCAGACAGTCTCAAGGAGACCCAGTACTTC. Its protein is CASSPDSLKETQYF.

This chain connects TRBV3-1 (or the pseudogene TRBV3-2) to TRBJ1-1; the D is unclear. This CDR3 is 16 amino acids long. CDR1 and CDR2 (germline): LGHDT, YNNKEL (reference sequence). V was cut by 0 bases and J by 1 base, with 12 bases left in between. The CDR3 region has the DNA TGTGCCAGCAGCCAAGATGGGCGGGCCAGGAACACTGAAGCTTTCTTT. It is translated as CASSQDGRARNTEAFF.

This clone has a handful of counts. The chain recombines TRBV11-3 with TRBJ2-1, with no clear D. The V end lost 0 bases, the J end lost 0 bases, and 12 bases lay between the germline ends. Germline loops: CDR1 SGHNT, CDR2 YENEEA. The CDR3 totals 17 residues. The CDR3: CASSLDWQIRSYNEQFF. DNA for the CDR3: TGTGCCAGCAGCTTAGATTGGCAGATACGCTCCTACAATGAGCAGTTCTTC.

This chain uses TRBV7-2 with TRBJ2-1, with 9 bases lining up with TRBD1. V lost 4 bases, J lost 7 bases, and 11 bases stayed unmatched. The length of the CDR3 is 16 residues. Germline loops: CDR1 SGHTA, CDR2 FQGNSA. The CDR3: CASSSPSGTGINEQFF. CDR3 nucleotides: TGTGCCAGCAGCTCCCCATCCGGGACAGGGATTAATGAGCAGTTCTTC.

The V call is TRBV11-2, the J call TRBJ2-7, with a weak D call TRBD1 (6 bases). Between the trimmed V and J ends, which lost 3 bases and 3 bases, there was a span of 12 bases. Germline assignment: CDR1 SGHAT and CDR2 FQNNGV. The CDR3 contains 14 residues. The CDR3 coding sequence is TGTGCCAGCAGCTTCTCACAGGGTATCTACGAGCAGTACTTC. Translating it yields CASSFSQGIYEQYF.

V is TRBV19 and J is TRBJ2-1; 7 nucleotides match TRBD2. J lost 5 bases, V lost 4 bases, and 2 bases had no gene match. Per the germline V gene, CDR1 is LNHDA and CDR2 is SQIVND (reference sequence). The CDR3 is 13 residues long. The chain's CDR3 is CASSTGTNNEQFF. The CDR3 DNA sequence: TGTGCCAGTAGTACCGGGACTAACAATGAGCAGTTCTTC.

The chain uses TRBV7-2 and TRBJ2-7, with D possibly matching TRBD2 (5 bases). The CDR3 is made up of 13 amino acids. V shed 1 base and J shed 7 bases, with 11 bases lying between them. Germline CDR1 SGHTA, CDR2 FQGNSA. CDR3 DNA sequence: TGTGCCAGCAGCTTAGGGGTTGGAGGAGAGCAGTACTTC. As protein: CASSLGVGGEQYF.

This chain uses TRBV29-1 with TRBJ2-7; TRBD2 might be the D (5 bases). The CDR3 runs to 15 residues. Per germline, CDR1 SQVTM and CDR2 ANQGSEA. Trimming pared 4 bases from V and 1 base from J, leaving 17 bases between. The CDR3 DNA sequence: TGCAGCGTTGCAGGTGATGAGGGTGGTTCCTACGAGCAGTACTTC. Protein product: CSVAGDEGGSYEQYF.

The chain couples TRBV6-4 to TRBJ1-2; 9 bases agree with TRBD1. The CDR3 length is 13 residues. CDR1 is MRHNA and CDR2 is SNTAGT in the germline V gene. Germline trimming cut 8 bases from V and 7 bases from J; bases unmatched to any gene: 8. The CDR3 region is CASSADRGAGYTF. Written as DNA, the CDR3 is TGTGCCAGCTCTGCCGACAGGGGGGCTGGCTACACCTTC.

V is TRBV6-2 or TRBV6-3 and J is TRBJ2-7, with D tentatively TRBD2 (5 bases). Trimming cost V 7 bases and J 3 bases, with 13 bases left between them. From germline, CDR1 is MNHEY and CDR2 SVGEGT. The CDR3 consists of 13 residues. The CDR3 loop reads CASISSSSYEQYF. The CDR3 nucleotides are TGTGCCAGCATTTCCTCTAGCAGCTACGAGCAGTACTTC.

V is TRBV5-6 and J is TRBJ1-2, with D maybe TRBD1 (6 bases). CDR3 length: 14 amino acids. V lost 4 bases to trimming and J lost 2 bases, with 12 bases between them. Per germline, CDR1 SGHDT and CDR2 YYEEEE. CDR3 DNA: TGTGCCAGCAGCCCCCAGGGGACAAACTATGGCTACACCTTC. Translated: CASSPQGTNYGYTF.

The chain links TRBV20-1 to TRBJ1-2; 7 bases agree with TRBD1. Germline V gives CDR1 DFQATT, CDR2 SNEGSKA (reference sequence). The ends lost 6 bases at V and 3 bases at J; junction bases unmatched: 1. The CDR3 consists of 11 residues. CDR3 protein: CSAGQDYGYTF. In DNA, the CDR3 is TGCAGTGCCGGACAGGACTATGGCTACACCTTC.

CDR3 residues: CASSASGQGVGKFF. Here the CDR3 DNA reads TGTGCCAGCAGCGCCTCGGGACAGGGGGTTGGTAAGTTCTTT. The chain has TRBV9 and TRBJ1-1; 11 bases are shared with TRBD1. J gave up 14 bases and V 3 bases, and 12 bases lay outside the gene matches. There are 14 residues in the CDR3. CDR1 is SGDLS and CDR2 is YYNGEE in the germline V gene.

The rearrangement uses TRBV2 and TRBJ2-7; 7 bases agree with TRBD2. Looked up from germline, CDR1 is SNHLY and CDR2 is FYNNEI. Unmatched junction bases numbered 9, after V lost 0 bases and J lost 4 bases. The CDR3 runs to 16 residues. The CDR3 is CASSEATSSGRYEQYF. The CDR3 DNA sequence: TGTGCCAGCAGTGAAGCGACGTCTAGCGGACGTTACGAGCAGTACTTC.

Regarding this clone: One end of the junction varies from germline; a read error may be responsible. The CDR3 loop is CASDGLLNAEAFF. The DNA for the CDR3 is TGTGCCAGCGACGGGTTATTGAACGCTGAAGCTTTCTTT. This chain uses TRBV7-9 with TRBJ1-1; the D is unclear. Germline assignment: CDR1 SEHNR and CDR2 FQNEAQ (reference sequence). The CDR3 is 13 amino acids.

The V call is TRBV11-2, the J call TRBJ2-7; 7 bases are a match to TRBD1. This CDR3 spans 16 amino acids. Germline V gene sequence: CDR1 SGHAT, CDR2 FQNNGV. V was pared by 5 bases and J by 2 bases, with 12 bases of the junction left unmatched. The CDR3 region is CASSQGDWTETYEQYF. CDR3 in DNA: TGTGCCAGCAGCCAGGGGGATTGGACAGAAACCTACGAGCAGTACTTC.

J is TRBJ1-5 and V is TRBV19; no definite D call. V shed 2 bases and J shed 3 bases, with 8 bases lying between them. CDR1 is LNHDA and CDR2 is SQIVND in the germline V gene (reference sequence). The CDR3 is made up of 14 amino acids. DNA for the CDR3: TGTGCCAGTAGTATACAGGTTAACAATCAGCCCCAGCATTTT. Protein sequence: CASSIQVNNQPQHF.

The J gene is TRBJ2-7, the V gene TRBV28; unclear D gene. With 6 bases removed from V and 1 base from J, the gap between germline ends came to 13 bases. The germline CDR1 and CDR2 sequences are MDHEN and SYDVKM. This CDR3 comprises 14 residues. The CDR3 sequence: CASRAGAISYEQYF. The CDR3 DNA sequence: TGTGCCAGCAGGGCCGGAGCGATTTCCTACGAGCAGTACTTC.

The chain recombines TRBV5-1 with TRBJ2-7; the D gene is possibly TRBD1 (5 bases). Germline assignment: CDR1 SGHRS and CDR2 YFSETQ. This CDR3 is 14 amino acids long. Trimming left V 0 bases short and J 0 bases short, with 7 bases between. The CDR3 region is CASSLGTSSYEQYF. For the CDR3, the DNA is TGCGCCAGCAGCTTGGGGACAAGCTCCTACGAGCAGTACTTC.

J is TRBJ2-7 and V is TRBV9; the match to TRBD2 covers 7 bases. Germline values: CDR1 SGDLS, CDR2 YYNGEE. The CDR3 has 16 residues. V lost 0 bases and J lost 2; bases outside the gene matches: 8. The CDR3 loop reads CASSVAGGGATYEQYF. The CDR3 coding sequence is TGTGCCAGCAGCGTAGCCGGGGGAGGGGCCACCTACGAGCAGTACTTC.

V and J are TRBV7-9 and TRBJ2-1, with D unresolved. Trimming removed 5 bases from V and 2 bases from J, with 13 bases in between. Germline CDR1 SEHNR, CDR2 FQNEAQ (reference sequence). This CDR3 is 15 amino acids long. CDR3: CASSPRGSAYNEQFF. DNA of the CDR3: TGTGCCAGCAGCCCCCGAGGAAGCGCCTACAATGAGCAGTTCTTC.

The chain is built from TRBV7-9 and TRBJ2-5; tentatively, D is TRBD2 (6 bases). Trimming removed 5 bases from V and 3 bases from J, with 13 bases in between. Per the germline V gene, CDR1 is SEHNR and CDR2 is FQNEAQ (reference sequence). The CDR3 has 14 amino acids. The CDR3 coding sequence is TGTGCCAGCAGCAAACGTTCGGGAGAAGAGACCCAGTACTTC. Translating it yields CASSKRSGEETQYF. Full variable domain (remainder filled in from reference TRBV7-9 and TRBJ2-5): DTGVSQNPRHKITKRGQNVTFRCDPISEHNRLYWYRQTLGQGPEFLTYFQNEAQLEKSRLLSDRFSAERPKGSFSTLEIQRTEQGDSAMYLCASSKRSGEETQYFGPGTRLLVL.

This clone turned up a few times. This chain connects TRBV27 to TRBJ1-1; the D gene is possibly TRBD1 (6 bases). V dropped 8 bases and J dropped 7 bases, with 23 bases sitting between them. Per germline, CDR1 MNHEY and CDR2 SMNVEV (reference sequence). The CDR3 is made up of 15 amino acids. CDR3 nucleotide sequence: TGTGCCAGCGGAAGGCTAGGGGGGGCCGGGGTTGAAGCTTTCTTT. Translation gives CASGRLGGAGVEAFF.

The chain combines TRBV19 with TRBJ1-1; D remains unclear. CDR1 is LNHDA, CDR2 SQIVND, per germline (reference sequence). The CDR3 is 12 residues long. The V and J ends lost 3 bases and 7 bases respectively, with 9 bases between them. The CDR3 region has the DNA TGTGCCAGTAGTATTTCTGGGAGTGAAGCTTTCTTT. Protein: CASSISGSEAFF.

The CDR3 DNA sequence: TGTGCCAGCAGTCCTTCTGCAGGGGAAACTATGAACACTGAAGCTTTCTTT. Amino acids: CASSPSAGETMNTEAFF. V gene TRBV27 combines with J gene TRBJ1-1; the D gene is possibly TRBD1 (6 bases). In germline, CDR1 is MNHEY, CDR2 SMNVEV (reference sequence). The V and J ends lost 5 bases and 0 bases respectively, with 19 bases between them. The CDR3 totals 17 residues.